The rows below give T cell receptor beta chains drawn from one sample of a study of blood T cells in healthy people across ages. TCRdb reanalysed the 5' RACE reads using MiXCR and keeps one entry per CDR3 protein. The table shows approximately 800,000 distinct CDR3 sequences, with roughly 60% occurring only once. The sequenced material came from blood. Every receptor here comes from a man younger than 40 in good health. Both conserved end residues are part of each CDR3. The order of the fields is CDR3 DNA, CDR3 protein, J gene, D gene, clone size, V gene. The D gene is left open where the match is weak. Part of the rows lack a size; the others show once, few, many or a class for expanded clones.

cdr3_nt: TGTGCCAGCAGCAAACCCCGGACAGGGGGCACCGGGGAGCTGTTTTTT; cdr3_aa: CASSKPRTGGTGELFF; j_call: TRBJ2-2; d_call: TRBD1; clone_size: .; v_call: TRBV7-9
cdr3_nt: TGCAGTGCTAGAGCGATAGACAGGGGTTGGGGAGATGGCTACACCTTC; cdr3_aa: CSARAIDRGWGDGYTF; j_call: TRBJ1-2; d_call: TRBD1; clone_size: .; v_call: TRBV20-1
cdr3_nt: TGCAGCGTCGAGGAACTAGTAGGTGAGCAGTTCTTC; cdr3_aa: CSVEELVGEQFF; j_call: TRBJ2-1; d_call: .; clone_size: .; v_call: TRBV29-1
cdr3_nt: TGTGCCAGCAGCCCGACAGGGATAGAGCCGCAGTTCTTC; cdr3_aa: CASSPTGIEPQFF; j_call: TRBJ2-1; d_call: TRBD1; clone_size: .; v_call: TRBV6-6
cdr3_nt: TGTGCCAGCAGCAATAGCGGGGGGGCTACTTGGGAGACCCAGTATTTC; cdr3_aa: CASSNSGGATWETQYF; j_call: TRBJ2-5; d_call: TRBD2; clone_size: .; v_call: TRBV7-2
cdr3_nt: TGCAGCGTTGTCGGTTTTGACCTTTACAGGGGGCCTGGAAACACCATATATTTT; cdr3_aa: CSVVGFDLYRGPGNTIYF; j_call: TRBJ1-3; d_call: TRBD1; clone_size: .; v_call: TRBV29-1
cdr3_nt: TGCAGTGCTTTGGGGGACTTTCTCACAGATACGCAGTATTTT; cdr3_aa: CSALGDFLTDTQYF; j_call: TRBJ2-3; d_call: .; clone_size: .; v_call: TRBV20-1
cdr3_nt: TGTGCCAGCACCCGATTGGGGGGTGGCTACACCTTC; cdr3_aa: CASTRLGGGYTF; j_call: TRBJ1-2; d_call: .; clone_size: many; v_call: TRBV12-3/TRBV12-4
cdr3_nt: TGTGCCATCAGAGGGACAGGGACCTCCAATGGCTACACCTTC; cdr3_aa: CAIRGTGTSNGYTF; j_call: TRBJ1-2; d_call: TRBD1; clone_size: .; v_call: TRBV10-3
cdr3_nt: TGTGCCAGCAGTCAACAGGGCCACACTGAAGCTTTCTTT; cdr3_aa: CASSQQGHTEAFF; j_call: TRBJ1-1; d_call: .; clone_size: few; v_call: TRBV12-3/TRBV12-4
cdr3_nt: TGTGCCAGCAACTCCGGGGTCGGCGAGCAGTACTTC; cdr3_aa: CASNSGVGEQYF; j_call: TRBJ2-7; d_call: .; clone_size: .; v_call: TRBV28
cdr3_nt: TGTGCCAGCAGTTTGGGGCCGGGGCCGCAAAGTGAGCAGTTCTTC; cdr3_aa: CASSLGPGPQSEQFF; j_call: TRBJ2-1; d_call: .; clone_size: .; v_call: TRBV12-3/TRBV12-4
cdr3_nt: TGTGCCAGCCGGCAAGGAGATTGGGAGACCCAGTACTTC; cdr3_aa: CASRQGDWETQYF; j_call: TRBJ2-5; d_call: .; clone_size: .; v_call: TRBV6-2/TRBV6-3
cdr3_nt: TGCAGCCTCTTCGAGTCCCGGCGGGGGAGCACAGATACGCAGTATTTT; cdr3_aa: CSLFESRRGSTDTQYF; j_call: TRBJ2-3; d_call: TRBD2; clone_size: .; v_call: TRBV29-1
cdr3_nt: TGTGCCAGCAGCCCCCGGGACTATTCCTACAATGAGCAGTTCTTC; cdr3_aa: CASSPRDYSYNEQFF; j_call: TRBJ2-1; d_call: TRBD2; clone_size: .; v_call: TRBV5-8
cdr3_nt: TGTGCCATCAGTGAAACGGCAGATACGCAGTATTTT; cdr3_aa: CAISETADTQYF; j_call: TRBJ2-3; d_call: .; clone_size: few; v_call: TRBV10-3
cdr3_nt: TGTGCCAGCAGTTTGGCCCAGCGGGGGGGGTTTCAGTACTTC; cdr3_aa: CASSLAQRGGFQYF; j_call: TRBJ2-5; d_call: TRBD2; clone_size: .; v_call: TRBV6-5
cdr3_nt: TGTGCCAGCTCACCACCGTCCGCGGGGGGGTACAATGAGCAGTTCTTC; cdr3_aa: CASSPPSAGGYNEQFF; j_call: TRBJ2-1; d_call: TRBD2; clone_size: few; v_call: TRBV18
cdr3_nt: TGTGCCAGCAGTTCAACAGGGACTAAAGGAAACGATGAGCAGTTCTTC; cdr3_aa: CASSSTGTKGNDEQFF; j_call: TRBJ2-1; d_call: .; clone_size: .; v_call: TRBV12-3/TRBV12-4
cdr3_nt: TGCAGTGCTGAGCCCAGGGGAGCCAAAAACATTCAGTACTTC; cdr3_aa: CSAEPRGAKNIQYF; j_call: TRBJ2-4; d_call: .; clone_size: .; v_call: TRBV20-1
cdr3_nt: TGCGCCAGCAGCCAAGATCGCGCTACGAGCTCCTACAATGAGCAGTTCTTC; cdr3_aa: CASSQDRATSSYNEQFF; j_call: TRBJ2-1; d_call: .; clone_size: few; v_call: TRBV4-3
cdr3_nt: TGCGCCAGCAGCTTGGACGCCCACACAGATACGCAGTATTTT; cdr3_aa: CASSLDAHTDTQYF; j_call: TRBJ2-3; d_call: .; clone_size: few; v_call: TRBV4-3